This TCR beta chain was captured by sequencing in a study of regulatory T cells in long-lasting Graves disease. Overall study findings and caveats: Relative to newly diagnosed Graves' patients, persistent ones had lower TCR diversity.

Germline loops: CDR1 SGHAT, CDR2 FQNNGV. CDR3 size: 16 residues. The junction had 13 bases not matched to a gene; V was cut back by 5 bases and J by 9 bases. Details on this clonotype: As yet, its antigen is unknown.

Arm-PCR of CDR3 regions with iRepertoire HTBI primers generated TCR beta libraries. Each CDR3 protein is one row after TCRdb ran MiXCR on the multiplex PCR reads. The sample includes around 250,000 distinct CDR3 sequences, more than 15% of them seen just once. Time point noted: newly diagnosed GD, antithyroid drugs for less than 3 months. PBMC-extracted RNA yielded the TCR library. The data were also submitted as part of a second study, on T cells in Graves' hyperthyroidism and ophthalmopathy.

The chain carries TRBV11-2 and TRBJ2-1; 10 nucleotides align to TRBD1. The TCR comes from a woman younger than 45 with Graves disease. The specimen was peripheral blood mononuclear cells (PBMCs), collected at new diagnosis, from a patient treated with antithyroid drugs. Written as DNA, the CDR3 is TGTGCCAGCAGCCGGATGACCGGGACAGGGGTTACTGAGCAGTTCTTC. This encodes CASSRMTGTGVTEQFF.